A single sample gave rise to the 20 T cell receptor beta chains below, sequenced in a study of cytomegalovirus exposure and HLA in healthy donors. The repertoire was sequenced with immunoSEQ multiplex PCR; TCRdb's copy has only in-frame clones and lacks some. Among about 360,000 clones, approximately 90% were seen once, and the ten largest hold under 0.95%. The sequenced sample was PBMCs. Receptors were obtained from a woman aged 18-30 years in good health and CMV-seronegative.

This clone came up once. This chain connects TRBV5-6 to TRBJ2-7, with 7 bases fitting TRBD1. J was trimmed by 2 bases and V by 4 bases; bases with no gene match: 12. CDR3 length: 16 residues. Germline CDR1 SGHDT, CDR2 YYEEEE. In DNA, the CDR3 is TGTGCCAGCAGCCATATCCCCGGGACAGCTACCTACGAGCAGTACTTC. Translation: CASSHIPGTATYEQYF.

This clone was picked up one time. This sequence joins TRBV2 and TRBJ1-2; no clear D gene. CDR3 length: 12 residues. V dropped 6 bases and J dropped 7 bases, with 12 bases sitting between them. The germline CDR1 and CDR2 sequences are SNHLY and FYNNEI. CDR3 sequence reads: CASRGREVGYTF. CDR3 DNA: TGTGCCAGCAGGGGAAGGGAGGTTGGCTACACCTTC. The entire variable domain, with the rest obtained from reference TRBV2 and TRBJ1-2, is as follows: EPEVTQTPSHQVTQMGQEVILRCVPISNHLYFYWYRQILGQKVEFLVSFYNNEISEKSEIFDDQFSVERPDGSNFTLKIRSTKLEDSAMYFCASRGREVGYTFGSGTRLTVV.

The rearrangement uses TRBV30 and TRBJ1-4, with D perhaps TRBD1 (5 bases). The V end was cut by 0 bases, the J end by 10 bases, with 15 bases between. Looked up from germline, CDR1 is GTSNPN and CDR2 is SVGIG (reference sequence). The CDR3 is made up of 14 amino acids. The DNA of the CDR3 is TGTGCCTGGAGTGTTCTAGGGAAAGGGGTAAAACTGTTTTTT. This gives the protein CAWSVLGKGVKLFF.

The chain has TRBV6-5 and TRBJ1-1; 9 nucleotides align to TRBD1. CDR3 length: 15 residues. From germline, CDR1 is MNHEY and CDR2 SVGAGI. Trimming removed 5 bases from V and 4 bases from J; junction bases left unmatched: 8. The CDR3 spells CASSPLTGGGTEAFF. CDR3 coding DNA: TGTGCCAGCAGTCCGCTAACAGGGGGCGGCACTGAAGCTTTCTTT.

The rearrangement joins TRBV9 to TRBJ2-1; 8 bases agree with TRBD2. J gave up 2 bases and V 1 base, and 5 bases lay outside the gene matches. Germline CDR1 SGDLS, CDR2 YYNGEE. The CDR3 runs to 16 residues. The CDR3 DNA reads as TGTGCCAGCAGCGTATGGCCGGGAGGGACCTACAATGAGCAGTTCTTC. Translating gives CASSVWPGGTYNEQFF. Filled out from reference TRBV9 and TRBJ2-1, the complete variable domain reads DSGVTQTPKHLITATGQRVTLRCSPRSGDLSVYWYQQSLDQGLQFLIQYYNGEERAKGNILERFSAQQFPDLHSELNLSSLELGDSALYFCASSVWPGGTYNEQFFGPGTRLTVL.

The rearrangement joins TRBV28 to TRBJ1-6; D remains unclear. The length of the CDR3 is 15 residues. Germline V lookup: CDR1 MDHEN, CDR2 SYDVKM. Trimming left V 3 bases short and J 4 bases short, with 10 bases between. The CDR3 protein is CASSLRALYNSPLHF. Written as DNA, the CDR3 is TGTGCCAGCAGTTTGAGGGCCCTTTATAATTCACCCCTCCACTTT.

The chain is built from TRBV6-6 and TRBJ2-2; 10 positions match TRBD1. The junction had 1 base not matched to a gene; V was cut back by 5 bases and J by 4 bases. Germline CDR1 reads MNHNY; CDR2 reads SVGAGI (reference sequence). The length of the CDR3 is 14 residues. The CDR3 coding sequence is TGTGCCAGCAGTGGGACAGGGGCCACCGGGGAGCTGTTTTTT. Its protein is CASSGTGATGELFF.

Comment on this clone: Within the sample, other DNA sequences also encode this same CDR3. The chain joins TRBV4-2 to TRBJ2-3; 10 bases agree with TRBD2. There are 16 residues in the CDR3. Per germline, CDR1 LGHNA and CDR2 YNFKEQ. V lost 0 bases and J lost 1; bases outside the gene matches: 1. The CDR3 region is CASSQDLAGGTDTQYF. The CDR3 bases are TGTGCCAGCAGCCAAGATCTAGCGGGGGGCACAGATACGCAGTATTTT.

In this sample, this clone turned up many times. The J gene is TRBJ1-2, the V gene TRBV29-1; D ambiguous. In germline, CDR1 is SQVTM, CDR2 ANQGSEA. There are 16 residues in the CDR3. With 2 bases removed from V and 7 bases from J, the gap between germline ends came to 23 bases. The CDR3 coding sequence is TGCAGCGTTGAACGCTTCTCCGGGGAATTAAGTGGTGGCTACACCTTC. As protein: CSVERFSGELSGGYTF.

This clone was seen a handful of times. The chain carries TRBV6-6 and TRBJ1-3, with a tentative D call TRBD1 (5 bases). This CDR3 spans 12 amino acids. V lost 7 bases, J lost 1 base, and 5 bases lay in between. Germline loops: CDR1 MNHNY, CDR2 SVGAGI (reference sequence). The CDR3 region has the DNA TGTGCCAGCACAGGGTCTGGAAACACCATATATTTT. Its translation: CASTGSGNTIYF.

This clone was seen a few times. J is TRBJ2-7 and V is TRBV14; 7 positions match TRBD1. V trimming: 4 bases; J trimming: 8 bases; junction bases outside the gene matches: 5. The CDR3 runs 12 residues. CDR1 and CDR2 (germline): SGHDN, FVKESK. DNA of the CDR3: TGTGCCAGCAGCCTACACAGGGGTCAGCAGTACTTC. Its protein product is CASSLHRGQQYF.

This rearrangement joins TRBV28 to TRBJ2-7; TRBD2 aligns across 10 bases. The CDR3 sequence is 15 residues long. Germline CDR1 and CDR2: MDHEN and SYDVKM. V gave up 5 bases and J gave up 5 bases; unmatched junction bases: 9. This CDR3 is CASSQLAGGTDEQYF. CDR3 DNA sequence: TGTGCCAGCAGTCAATTAGCGGGAGGAACCGACGAGCAGTACTTC.

This chain joins TRBV5-1 and TRBJ1-1; TRBD1 might be the D (5 bases). CDR3 length: 14 amino acids. The germline V gene encodes CDR1 SGHRS and CDR2 YFSETQ. Trimming took 2 bases from V and 0 from J, leaving 8 bases between them. For the CDR3, the DNA is TGCGCCAGCAGCTTTCAGGACATGAACACTGAAGCTTTCTTT. This encodes CASSFQDMNTEAFF.

J is TRBJ1-1 and V is TRBV2, with TRBD1 matching over 7 bases. The V segment lost 4 bases and the J segment 3 bases; nucleotides outside the gene matches: 11. The CDR3 contains 16 residues. Germline V gives CDR1 SNHLY, CDR2 FYNNEI. The CDR3 is CASSVSHRGLDTEAFF. CDR3 nucleotides: TGTGCCAGCAGTGTTTCACACAGGGGATTGGACACTGAAGCTTTCTTT.

The rearrangement links TRBV15 to TRBJ1-2; 10 positions match TRBD1. CDR1 and CDR2 (germline): LNHNV, YYDKDF (reference sequence). The CDR3 covers 15 residues. J lost 8 bases, V lost 5 bases, and 11 bases had no gene match. The CDR3 DNA reads as TGTGCCACCAGCGGCCTGACAGGGGGCGCCTTAGGCTACACCTTC. Protein product: CATSGLTGGALGYTF.

The CDR3 protein is CASSGWGGGTDFYNEQFF. CDR3 nucleotide sequence: TGTGCCAGCAGCGGGTGGGGTGGAGGGACAGATTTCTACAATGAGCAGTTCTTC. The chain is built from TRBV9 and TRBJ2-1; D might be TRBD1 (7 bases). Trimming cost V 3 bases and J 3 bases, with 22 bases left between them. The CDR3 has 18 residues. Germline assignment: CDR1 SGDLS and CDR2 YYNGEE.

About this clone itself: The same CDR3 can be traced to other DNA sequences in this sample. The genes are TRBV28 and TRBJ1-2; D is unclear. The CDR3 has 13 residues. Trimming removed 2 bases from V and 5 bases from J, with 9 bases in between. Germline V gene sequence: CDR1 MDHEN, CDR2 SYDVKM. Written as DNA, the CDR3 is TGTGCCAGCAGTTTACTTTCGGGGTATGGCTACACCTTC. Translation: CASSLLSGYGYTF.

The chain recombines TRBV6-5 with TRBJ1-2; 11 nucleotides line up with TRBD1. The CDR3 is 12 residues long. CDR1 MNHEY and CDR2 SVGAGI come from the germline V gene. V gave up 10 bases and J gave up 7 bases; unmatched junction bases: 5. The CDR3 is CATMDRGLGYTF. The DNA for the CDR3 is TGTGCCACGATGGACAGGGGGCTTGGCTACACCTTC.

The gene calls are TRBV19 and TRBJ1-4; a possible D gene is TRBD1 (6 bases). V lost 5 bases, J lost 8 bases, and 21 bases lay in between. The CDR3 extends over 16 amino acids. Germline V CDR1 and CDR2: LNHDA, SQIVND (reference sequence). In DNA form, the CDR3 reads TGTGCCAGTAGTGACCGGACAGCCACTTCAGGGGAAAAACTGTTTTTT. It yields the protein CASSDRTATSGEKLFF.

The chain has TRBV6-5 and TRBJ1-1, with D possibly TRBD1 on 5 matching bases. The CDR3 consists of 13 residues. Germline CDR1 is MNHEY and CDR2 is SVGAGI. V lost 3 bases and J 8 bases, leaving 13 bases between the germline ends. The CDR3 DNA reads as TGTGCCAGCAGTTATTTACCGGGGGGGGAAGCTTTCTTT. Its protein product is CASSYLPGGEAFF.